This TCR beta chain stems from a study of shared clonotypes between healthy human individuals. The repertoire was sequenced with immunoSEQ multiplex PCR; TCRdb's copy has only in-frame clones and lacks some. This sample has roughly 1,500,000 clones, with around 98.5% found just once. Germline V gene lookup returns CDR1 MNHEY and CDR2 SMNVEV (reference sequence). The CDR3 spans 13 residues. The trim removed 8 bases at V and 8 bases at J, leaving 10 bases unmatched. This clonotype was obtained from a man in his thirties or forties in good health. Sequencing was done on a sample of naive CD4+ T cells sorted from blood. Stated subset: CD45RA+ positively selected. The chain combines TRBV27 with TRBJ2-3; 7 nucleotides match TRBD2. This chain's CDR3 is CASERAGGGTQYF. The CDR3 DNA is TGTGCCAGCGAGAGGGCGGGCGGGGGTACGCAGTATTTT.